One TCR beta chain is described in this entry. Antigen specificity is unknown. This specimen comes from a study of T cells after yellow fever vaccination. Whole-study results and caveats: Post-booster repertoires again held most primary-vaccination clones (about 95% CD4, around 90% CD8).

The authors made TCR cDNA by 5'RACE template switching, adding a universal primer site and UMIs. MiXCR, applied by TCRdb to the 5' RACE reads, yields one record per CDR3 protein. The repertoire has 400,000 or so distinct CDR3 sequences, 18% of them found once; the top ten carry 18%. In germline, CDR1 is SGHRS, CDR2 YFSETQ. The CDR3 length is 12 residues. The V and J ends lost 6 bases and 6 bases respectively, with 12 bases between them. The sequence derives from a man between 18 and 29 years old who received the YFV17D yellow fever vaccine. The material sequenced was PBMCs, taken before the yellow fever booster vaccination. The chain is built from TRBV5-1 and TRBJ1-1, with D maybe TRBD1 (5 bases). DNA for the CDR3: TGCGCCAGCACCCAGGAGGGGTCTGAAGCTTTCTTT. Residues: CASTQEGSEAFF.